Below, one T cell receptor (beta chain) is given with its context. These data belong to a study of OX40 agonist ivuxolimab in advanced cancers. Study summary: From 23 to 79 years was the age range, with a mean of approximately 58 years, and about 78% were male.

Clones were read by immunoSEQ multiplex PCR, and TCRdb kept only the in-frame ones, dropping some. The profile shows 60,000 to 65,000 clones, 85% to 95% of them singletons. The CDR3 is 15 amino acids. Trimming removed 5 bases from V and 8 bases from J; junction bases left unmatched: 12. The V gene's germline CDR1 is MNHEY and CDR2 SMNVEV (reference sequence). The genes are TRBV27 and TRBJ2-3, with 8 positions matching TRBD1. This sequence originates from an adult with an advanced solid tumor such as melanoma, head and neck, liver or kidney cancer. This specimen consisted of CD4+ or CD8+ T cells sorted from blood, obtained in a trial of the OX40 agonist ivuxolimab. The CDR3 bases are TGTGCCAGCAGTACCTCGGACAGGGCCCCAGGTACGCAGTATTTT. As protein: CASSTSDRAPGTQYF.